This T cell receptor beta chain was retrieved from a study of blood T cell repertoires in COVID-19. Study-level background: Samples taken during acute and convalescent COVID-19 were collected in the United States, Italy and Spain. T cells, B-cell-depleted T cells, or PBMCs supplied cDNA or gDNA.

Authors' processing steps: Nucleated cell counts were estimated from reference gene primer amplification. Libraries were prepared by immunoSEQ multiplex PCR; TCRdb keeps only in-frame clonotypes and omits some of them. That table supplies the V and J calls and clone size; D and trimming were determined from the DNA. The sample carries some 260,000 clones, approximately 90% recorded once. In germline, CDR1 is SGHRS, CDR2 YFSETQ. The CDR3 sequence is 14 residues long. V trimming: 6 bases; J trimming: 7 bases; junction bases outside the gene matches: 12. The TCR comes from a man aged 18-30 years with active or convalescent COVID-19. The rearrangement uses TRBV5-1 and TRBJ2-7; TRBD2 matches 8 bases. The sample comprised peripheral blood. This CDR3 reads CASTLSGKSKEQYF. The CDR3 coding sequence is TGCGCCAGCACTCTTAGCGGGAAGTCAAAAGAGCAGTACTTC. The full variable domain, in which reference TRBV5-1 and TRBJ2-7 provide the parts outside the CDR3, is KAGVTQTPRYLIKTRGQQVTLSCSPISGHRSVSWYQQTPGQGLQFLFEYFSETQRNKGNFPGRFSGRQFSNSRSEMNVSTLELGDSALYLCASTLSGKSKEQYFGPGTRLTVT.